The clone carrying this T cell receptor beta chain was counted ten times or more. Its antigen is undetermined. CDR1 and CDR2 (germline): SGHTA, FQGNSA. The CDR3 covers 14 residues. The V and J ends lost 3 bases and 5 bases respectively, with 14 bases between them. The sample comes from a study of neurological immune-mediated disorders. Unsorted libraries were prepared from 2 million PBMCs that had been stored at -80 C. Study-wide findings and caveats: Among expanded clones, no CDR3 amino acid sequences were shared across subjects, a pattern suggesting private repertoires in all groups. Phylogenetic grouping put 18 of 34 multiple sclerosis patients' repertoires into one related-CDR3 cluster, a possible signature. While HTLV-1-associated myelopathy showed the greatest TCR clonal expansion, multiple sclerosis showed the least, falling below healthy controls.

TCRdb re-analysed the 5' RACE reads in MiXCR, keeping a single row per CDR3 protein. The sample lists about 88,000 distinct CDR3 sequences, around 3.3% seen once, with 5.5% to 6.5% in the top ten. The TCR originated in a woman between 18 and 29 years old with multiple sclerosis. Sequencing was carried out using PBMCs. This chain uses TRBV7-2 with TRBJ2-7; D might be TRBD2 (5 bases). This CDR3 is CASSLGRPSHEQYF. The CDR3 coding sequence is TGTGCCAGCAGCTTGGGGAGACCATCTCACGAGCAGTACTTC.